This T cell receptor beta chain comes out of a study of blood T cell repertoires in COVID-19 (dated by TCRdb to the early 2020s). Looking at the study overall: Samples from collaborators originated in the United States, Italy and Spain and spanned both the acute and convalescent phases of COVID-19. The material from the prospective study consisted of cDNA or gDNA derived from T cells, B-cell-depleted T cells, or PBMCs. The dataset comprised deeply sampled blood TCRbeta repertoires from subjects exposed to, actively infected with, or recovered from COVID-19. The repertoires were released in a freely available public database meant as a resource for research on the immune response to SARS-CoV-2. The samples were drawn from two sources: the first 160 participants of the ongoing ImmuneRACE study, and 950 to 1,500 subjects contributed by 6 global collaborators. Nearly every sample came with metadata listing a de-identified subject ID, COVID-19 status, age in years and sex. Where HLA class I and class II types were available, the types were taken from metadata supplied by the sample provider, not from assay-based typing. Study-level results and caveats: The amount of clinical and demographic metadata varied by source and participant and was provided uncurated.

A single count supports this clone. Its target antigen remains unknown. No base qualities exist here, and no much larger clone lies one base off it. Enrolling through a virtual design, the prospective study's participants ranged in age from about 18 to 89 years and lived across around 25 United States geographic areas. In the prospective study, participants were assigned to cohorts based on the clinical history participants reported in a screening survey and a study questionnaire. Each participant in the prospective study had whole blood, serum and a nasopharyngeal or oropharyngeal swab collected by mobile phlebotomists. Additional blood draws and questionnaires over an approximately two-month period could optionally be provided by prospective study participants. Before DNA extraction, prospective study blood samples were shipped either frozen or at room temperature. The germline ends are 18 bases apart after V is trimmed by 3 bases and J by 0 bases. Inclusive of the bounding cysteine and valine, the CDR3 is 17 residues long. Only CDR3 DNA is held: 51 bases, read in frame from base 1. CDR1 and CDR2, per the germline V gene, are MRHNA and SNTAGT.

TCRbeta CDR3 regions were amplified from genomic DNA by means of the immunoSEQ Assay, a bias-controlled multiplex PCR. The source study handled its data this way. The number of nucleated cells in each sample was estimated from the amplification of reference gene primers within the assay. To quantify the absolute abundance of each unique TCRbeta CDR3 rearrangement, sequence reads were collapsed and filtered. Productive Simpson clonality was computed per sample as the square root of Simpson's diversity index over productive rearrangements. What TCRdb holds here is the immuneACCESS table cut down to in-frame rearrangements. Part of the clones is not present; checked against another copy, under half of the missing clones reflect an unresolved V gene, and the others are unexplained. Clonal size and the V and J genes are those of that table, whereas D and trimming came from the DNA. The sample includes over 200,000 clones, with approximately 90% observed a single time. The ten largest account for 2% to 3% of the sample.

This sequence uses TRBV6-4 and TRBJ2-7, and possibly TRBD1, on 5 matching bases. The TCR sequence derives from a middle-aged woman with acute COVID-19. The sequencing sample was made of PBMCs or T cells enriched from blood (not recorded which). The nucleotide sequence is TGTGCCAGCAGTGAGGGGCGCTCCAATGCGAGCTCCTACGAGCAGTACGTC. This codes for CASSEGRSNASSYEQYV.